This entry lists 6 T cell receptor beta chains sequenced from one sample in a study of tumour-infiltrating T cells in Burkitt lymphoma. The data were produced by immunoSEQ multiplex PCR, yet TCRdb's version contains in-frame clones alone and is incomplete. The table records around 46,000 clones, around 30% of them present only once. The material sequenced was tumor tissue. Source of these receptors: a human donor with Burkitt lymphoma.

This clone showed up just a few times. V usage is TRBV6-5 and J usage is TRBJ1-2; no clear D gene. The V gene lost 2 bases and the J gene lost 3 bases, with 10 bases spanning the gap. The CDR3 consists of 14 residues. Looked up from germline, CDR1 is MNHEY and CDR2 is SVGAGI. The CDR3 loop reads CASSYRADYYGYTF. CDR3 DNA sequence: TGTGCCAGCAGTTACCGGGCAGACTACTATGGCTACACCTTC.

This clone came up a few times. The rearrangement joins TRBV7-8 to TRBJ1-6; D is possibly TRBD1 (5 bases). The CDR3 is made up of 16 amino acids. Trimming pared 5 bases from V and 10 bases from J, leaving 21 bases between. CDR1 and CDR2 from the germline V gene are SGHVS and FQNEAQ. CDR3 in DNA: TGTGCCAGCAGCCGCCTGCGCGGGGGATCGAGCTCACCCCTCCACTTT. Translated: CASSRLRGGSSSPLHF.

V gene TRBV4-1 combines with J gene TRBJ1-4, with D hard to call. V was pared by 3 bases and J by 6 bases, with 17 bases between. The CDR3 contains 16 residues. Germline assignment: CDR1 MGHRA and CDR2 YSYEKL. CDR3 sequence: CASSQSHPSRHEKLFF. CDR3 nucleotides: TGCGCCAGCAGCCAGTCCCACCCATCCAGGCATGAAAAACTGTTTTTT.

CDR3 nucleotides: TGTGCCAGCGGGATATTGGGAGGGGGGGAAGAGACCCAGTACTTC. It codes for CASGILGGGEETQYF. The gene calls are TRBV6-1 and TRBJ2-5, with D perhaps TRBD2 (7 bases). The CDR3 runs to 15 residues. The V gene lost 8 bases and the J gene lost 3 bases, with 19 bases spanning the gap. Germline loops: CDR1 MNHNS, CDR2 SASEGT.

The chain combines TRBV15 with TRBJ2-5; 10 bases align to TRBD2. Trimming took 4 bases from V and 4 from J; bases not matched to a gene: 3. Germline CDR1 LNHNV, CDR2 YYDKDF (reference sequence). CDR3 length equals 14 residues. As DNA, the CDR3 is TGTGCCACCAGCAAAGCGGGGGGGCGAGAGACCCAGTACTTC. Translated, it gives CATSKAGGRETQYF. Full variable domain (missing parts from reference TRBV15 and TRBJ2-5): DAMVIQNPRYQVTQFGKPVTLSCSQTLNHNVMYWYQQKSSQAPKLLFHYYDKDFNNEADTPDNFQSRRPNTSFCFLDIRSPGLGDTAMYLCATSKAGGRETQYFGPGTRLLVL.

This clone came up a few times. The chain employs TRBV4-1 and TRBJ1-1; no definite D call. Deletions cut 7 bases from V and 2 bases from J, with 14 bases between. CDR1 is MGHRA, CDR2 YSYEKL, per germline. The CDR3 contains 14 residues. CDR3: CASKLVGENTEAFF. The CDR3, as DNA: TGCGCCAGCAAATTGGTCGGGGAAAACACTGAAGCTTTCTTT.